This T cell receptor (beta chain) is from a study of technical replicates of blood from a handful of donors. The protocol was immunoSEQ multiplex PCR, while the TCRdb copy is restricted to in-frame clones and leaves out a portion. The table lists under 90,000 clones, more than 95% of them singletons. The germline V gene has CDR1 MNHEY and CDR2 SMNVEV (reference sequence). With V trimmed by 3 bases and J by 0 bases, 3 bases remained unmatched. This CDR3 has 16 amino acids. The chain joins TRBV27 to TRBJ1-4; 8 nucleotides align to TRBD1. This clonotype originated in a human donor in good health. Sequencing was carried out using T cells isolated from PBMCs. The CDR3, as DNA: TGTGCCAGCAGTTTTGGGACAGGCACAACTAATGAAAAACTGTTTTTT. Its protein is CASSFGTGTTNEKLFF.